What follows is one T cell receptor beta chain and its context. Its target is not known. The data originate from a study of beta chain features in type 1 diabetes. Regarding the study as a whole: Patients with Type 1 diabetes showed moderately but significantly shorter TCRB CDR3s in all four CD4+ subsets. Within the patient group, naive, central memory and Treg TCRB repertoires appeared more similar to each other than within healthy donors.

The authors reverse transcribed all of the isolated RNA, so sequencing captured expressed TCRB transcripts. Sequenced by immunoSEQ multiplex PCR; TCRdb stores in-frame clones only, minus some. The table shows roughly 340,000 clones, with approximately 13% occurring only once. Per germline, CDR1 SGHTA and CDR2 FQGNSA. J gave up 3 bases and V 3 bases, and 5 bases lay outside the gene matches. The CDR3 covers 14 residues. The receptor comes from a woman aged 18-29 years with type 1 diabetes. Sequencing used naive CD4+ T cells from blood. This rearrangement joins TRBV7-2 to TRBJ2-7; 7 positions agree with TRBD1. CDR3 DNA: TGTGCCAGCAGCTTGGGACAGACCCTCTACGAGCAGTACTTC. It translates to CASSLGQTLYEQYF.